The text below deals with one T cell receptor (beta chain). The data originate from a study of cytomegalovirus exposure and HLA in healthy donors. The primer mix had 60 Vbeta and 13 Jbeta primers. The repertoire was sequenced with immunoSEQ multiplex PCR; TCRdb's copy has only in-frame clones and lacks some. The table has 95,000 to 100,000 clones, around two thirds seen once. The CDR3 has 14 amino acids. The germline CDR1 and CDR2 sequences are KGHSH and LQKENI. V was trimmed by 2 bases and J by 2 bases, leaving 10 bases between them. The receptor was derived from a male donor in good health and CMV-seronegative. Sequencing was done on a sample of PBMCs. The chain carries TRBV18 and TRBJ2-7; maybe TRBD2 (5 bases). The CDR3 here is CASSPDEGPYEQYF. The CDR3 DNA reads as TGTGCCAGCTCACCAGACGAGGGCCCCTACGAGCAGTACTTC.